This T cell receptor (beta chain) was observed in a study of T-cell reconstitution after alpha-beta-depleted transplantation in children (dated by TCRdb to about 2016). General notes on the study: Using TCR repertoire profiling, the study quantitatively followed how T-cell immune reconstitution unfolded in children after TCRalphabeta/CD19-depleted allogeneic hematopoietic cell transplantation. Broad study findings and their caveats: In some patients, the high TCRbeta diversity seen at day 60 was put down to recipient T cells and intrathymic progenitors that had survived conditioning. About two months after transplant, the apparently early recovery of alphabetaT-cell counts reportedly depended on just several hundred clones that had expanded rapidly and came from non-depleted graft cells. Over subsequent months, a decline in hyperexpanded clone frequencies was noted, and after one year, T-cell counts and TCRbeta diversity were mostly ascribed to newly produced T cells.

The cysteine opens and the phenylalanine closes a CDR3 of 14 amino acids. The kept DNA is CDR3 alone, 42 bases in frame from the first base. Between the V and J ends, shortened by 2 bases and 5 bases respectively, the junction contains 10 bases. In the germline V gene, CDR1 corresponds to ENHRY and CDR2 to SYGVKD. To prepare the library, PCR was applied. Sequenced on an Illumina HiSeq 2500. To normalize quantification of the TCRbeta repertoire, the TCR libraries were built with molecular barcoding that relied on unique molecular identifiers. Using fastp trimming at Q25 and MiXCR clonotype assembly, TCRdb reanalyzed the public sequencing data and kept in-frame beta chains. Duplicate CDR3 protein sequences are folded into a single record with the most common DNA and genes. The table for this sample lists around 200,000 distinct CDR3 sequences; around 7.7% of them were counted only once. Less than 40% of the sample is taken by the ten largest.

This clonotype was recorded at least ten times. Its specific antigen is unknown. No much larger clone exists at a distance of one base, and base qualities are not known. The treatment or condition label for this specimen denotes: allogeneic hematopoietic cell transplantation with graft depleted of TCRalphabeta T cells and CD19 B cells. The children who served as transplant recipients had been given grafts of TCRalphabeta/CD19-depleted allogeneic hematopoietic cells. The sequence links TRBV10-3 to TRBJ1-5; the D gene identity is not certain. This sample comprised PBMCs, mostly from graft donor cells, obtained 360 days after TCRalphabeta/CD19-depleted stem cell transplant. The clonotype comes from a male patient between 2 and 10 years old who had a stem cell transplant for acute myeloid leukemia, so the T cells may come from the graft donor. The CDR3 sequence is CAISENLGYQPQHF. The bases read TGTGCCATCAGTGAGAATTTGGGTTATCAGCCCCAGCATTTT.